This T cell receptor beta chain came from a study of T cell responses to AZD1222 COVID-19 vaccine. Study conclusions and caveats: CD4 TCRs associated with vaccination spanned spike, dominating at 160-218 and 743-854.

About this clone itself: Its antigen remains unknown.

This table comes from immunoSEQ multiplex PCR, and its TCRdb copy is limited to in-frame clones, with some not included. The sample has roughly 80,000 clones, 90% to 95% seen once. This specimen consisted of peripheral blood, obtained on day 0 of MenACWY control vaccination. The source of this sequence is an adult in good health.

CDR3 protein: CASSLVSSRNNEQFF. The CDR3 DNA is TGTGCCAGCAGCTTAGTGTCTAGTAGGAACAATGAGCAGTTCTTC. The chain carries TRBV7-9 and TRBJ2-1; no definite D call. The CDR3 covers 15 residues. Looked up from germline, CDR1 is SEHNR and CDR2 is FQNEAQ (reference sequence). Trimming left V 1 base short and J 5 bases short, with 12 bases between.